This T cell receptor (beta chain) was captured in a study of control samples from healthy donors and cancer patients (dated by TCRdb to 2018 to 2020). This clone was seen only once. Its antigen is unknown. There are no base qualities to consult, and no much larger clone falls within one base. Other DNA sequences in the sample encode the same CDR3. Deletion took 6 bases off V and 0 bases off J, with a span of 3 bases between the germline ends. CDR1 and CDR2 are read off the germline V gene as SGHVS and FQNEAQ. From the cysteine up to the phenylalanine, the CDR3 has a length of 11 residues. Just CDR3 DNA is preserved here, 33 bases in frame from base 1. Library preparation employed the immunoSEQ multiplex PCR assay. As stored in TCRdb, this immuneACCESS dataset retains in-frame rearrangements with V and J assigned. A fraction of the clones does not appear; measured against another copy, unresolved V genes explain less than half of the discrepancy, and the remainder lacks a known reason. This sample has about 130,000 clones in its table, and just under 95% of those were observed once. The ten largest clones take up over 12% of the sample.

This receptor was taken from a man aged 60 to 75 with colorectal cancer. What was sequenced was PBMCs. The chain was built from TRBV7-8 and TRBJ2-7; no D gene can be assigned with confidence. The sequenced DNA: TGTGCCAGCAGTCCCTCCTACGAGCAGTACTTC. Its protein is CASSPSYEQYF.